This T cell receptor (beta chain) was retrieved from a study of CD8 T cells in Susac syndrome. With random hexamers, reverse transcription was performed on about 0.5 to 1 ug of RNA. MiXCR, applied by TCRdb to the immunoSEQ multiplex PCR reads, yields one record per CDR3 protein. This table has tens of thousands of distinct CDR3 sequences, roughly 91% appearing once. The CDR3 has 17 amino acids. Germline lookup yields CDR1 MGHRA and CDR2 YSYEKL. V dropped 0 bases and J dropped 4 bases, with 15 bases sitting between them. While CD8+ and CD4+ T cells were isolated negatively, TEMRA cells were enriched by FACS.

The receptor's source is a human donor with multiple sclerosis. What was sequenced was CD8+ T cells from PBMCs. The chain uses TRBV4-1 and TRBJ1-4; D is possibly TRBD1 (5 bases). In DNA, the CDR3 is TGCGCCAGCAGCCAAGATGACGCAGGGCCCCTTAATGAAAAACTGTTTTTT. This gives the protein CASSQDDAGPLNEKLFF.